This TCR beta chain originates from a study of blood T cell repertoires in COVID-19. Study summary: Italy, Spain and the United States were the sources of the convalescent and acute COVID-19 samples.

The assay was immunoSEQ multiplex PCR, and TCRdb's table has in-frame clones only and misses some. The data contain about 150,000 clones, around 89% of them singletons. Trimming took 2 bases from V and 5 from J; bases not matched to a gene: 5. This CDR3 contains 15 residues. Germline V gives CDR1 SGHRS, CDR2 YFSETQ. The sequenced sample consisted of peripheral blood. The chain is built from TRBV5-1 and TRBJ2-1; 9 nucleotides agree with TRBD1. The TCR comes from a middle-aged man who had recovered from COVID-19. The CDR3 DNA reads TGCGCCAGCAGCTTAGGAGGGACAGGGAACAATGAGCAGTTCTTC. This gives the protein CASSLGGTGNNEQFF.